The TCR beta chain under discussion was sequenced for a study of early T cells in non-severe SARS-CoV-2 infection. Deletions cut 0 bases from V and 0 bases from J, with 9 bases between. In germline, CDR1 is SGHDN, CDR2 FVKESK. The CDR3 has 15 residues. TCRdb fed the 5' RACE reads into MiXCR, producing one record per CDR3 protein. Of more than 70,000 distinct CDR3 sequences listed, 10% to 15% are singletons. This clonotype was observed a few times. This TCR was sampled from an adult who was a healthcare worker with PCR-confirmed SARS-CoV-2 infection or an uninfected control (not recorded which). Sequencing was carried out using whole blood. V usage is TRBV14 and J usage is TRBJ2-7; D remains ambiguous. The CDR3 nucleotides read TGTGCCAGCAGCCAAGAGACGTTCGGCTCCTACGAGCAGTACTTC. This translates into CASSQETFGSYEQYF.